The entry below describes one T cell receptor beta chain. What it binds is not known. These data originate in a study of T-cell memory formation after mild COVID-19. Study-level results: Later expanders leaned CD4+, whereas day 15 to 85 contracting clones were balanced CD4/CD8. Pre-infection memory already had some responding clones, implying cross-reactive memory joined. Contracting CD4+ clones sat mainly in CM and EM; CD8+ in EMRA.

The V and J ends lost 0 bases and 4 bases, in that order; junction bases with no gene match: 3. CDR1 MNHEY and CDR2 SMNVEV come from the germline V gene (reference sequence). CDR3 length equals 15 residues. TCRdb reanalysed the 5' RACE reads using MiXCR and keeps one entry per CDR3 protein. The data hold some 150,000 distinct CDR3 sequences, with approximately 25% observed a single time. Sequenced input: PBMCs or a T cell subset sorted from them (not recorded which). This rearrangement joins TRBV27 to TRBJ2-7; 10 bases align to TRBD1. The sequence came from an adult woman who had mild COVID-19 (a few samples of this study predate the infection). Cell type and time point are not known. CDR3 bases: TGTGCCAGCAGTTTATCGGGACAGGGGTTTTACGAGCAGTACTTC. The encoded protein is CASSLSGQGFYEQYF.